Listed below are T cell receptor beta chains from one sample, sequenced in a study of T cells in Graves' hyperthyroidism and ophthalmopathy. TCRdb recomputed calls from the multiplex PCR reads with MiXCR, one row per CDR3 protein. The sample holds over 400,000 distinct CDR3 sequences, roughly 14% seen once. The sample comprised blood. The receptors were sampled from a man between 18 and 35 years old with Graves' ophthalmopathy. Each CDR3 is given with its conserved first and last residue. D genes are given only for firm matches. A clone size is listed for some rows: how often the clone was seen (once, few, many), or a class if it is expanded.

clone_size,v_call,j_call,d_call,cdr3_aa,cdr3_nt
.,TRBV4-3,TRBJ2-5,.,CASSEVAGHPRGETQYF,TGCGCCAGCAGTGAGGTGGCGGGACACCCCCGGGGAGAGACCCAGTACTTC
many,TRBV2,TRBJ1-5,.,CASSEGRYSNQPQHF,TGTGCCAGCAGTGAAGGCAGGTATAGCAATCAGCCCCAGCATTTT
few,TRBV29-1,TRBJ1-2,TRBD1,CSVTGTAYGYTF,TGCAGCGTTACCGGGACAGCCTATGGCTACACCTTC
many,TRBV11-3,TRBJ2-7,.,CASSLGHTGAYEQYF,TGTGCCAGCAGCTTAGGCCACACCGGGGCCTACGAGCAGTACTTC
many,TRBV19,TRBJ2-5,.,CASRTPAGETQYF,TGTGCCAGTAGAACCCCCGCGGGGGAGACCCAGTACTTC
few,TRBV12-3/TRBV12-4,TRBJ1-5,.,CASSFGGRDQPQHF,TGTGCCAGCAGTTTTGGGGGGCGAGATCAGCCCCAGCATTTT
many,TRBV11-3,TRBJ2-7,.,CASSLSGDDEQYF,TGTGCCAGCAGCTTATCGGGGGACGACGAGCAGTACTTC
.,TRBV12-3/TRBV12-4,TRBJ1-2,.,CATRAGGERYTF,TGTGCCACAAGGGCCGGCGGGGAGCGCTACACCTTC
many,TRBV11-3,TRBJ2-1,TRBD1,CASSQRQGAGEQFF,TGTGCCAGCAGCCAGAGACAGGGGGCGGGTGAGCAGTTCTTC
few,TRBV5-8,TRBJ1-2,.,CASSSRTFSYGYTF,TGTGCCAGCAGCTCCCGGACTTTTAGCTATGGCTACACCTTC
many,TRBV29-1,TRBJ2-5,TRBD1,CSVEAPQGEVETQYF,TGCAGCGTTGAAGCCCCGCAGGGGGAAGTGGAGACCCAGTACTTC
many,TRBV11-2,TRBJ2-1,.,CASSLEGGQFF,TGTGCCAGCAGCTTAGAAGGTGGGCAGTTCTTC
many,TRBV6-2/TRBV6-3,TRBJ2-7,.,CASSFATGGEQYF,TGTGCCAGCAGTTTCGCTACAGGTGGAGAGCAGTACTTC
.,TRBV6-4,TRBJ1-5,TRBD1,CASSDGTGGSQPQHF,TGTGCCAGCAGTGACGGGACAGGGGGAAGTCAGCCCCAGCATTTT
many,TRBV27,TRBJ2-1,.,CASSSKYNEQFF,TGTGCCAGCAGTTCAAAATACAATGAGCAGTTCTTC
.,TRBV10-3,TRBJ2-1,TRBD1,CAISGDRALDEQFF,TGTGCCATCAGCGGGGACAGGGCCTTAGATGAGCAGTTCTTC
few,TRBV5-8,TRBJ1-2,.,CASIRRTIYYGYTF,TGTGCCAGCATCAGGAGAACCATATACTATGGCTACACCTTC
once,TRBV2,TRBJ1-5,.,CASGGSRGSNQPQHF,TGTGCCAGCGGTGGGTCTAGGGGAAGCAATCAGCCCCAGCATTTT
many,TRBV18,TRBJ2-2,.,CASSPPSVNTGELFF,TGTGCCAGCTCACCACCCTCCGTGAACACCGGGGAGCTGTTTTTT
few,TRBV20-1,TRBJ2-7,TRBD1,CSATHSGQVYEQYF,TGCAGTGCTACCCATTCGGGACAGGTCTACGAGCAGTACTTC
many,TRBV12-3/TRBV12-4,TRBJ1-1,TRBD1,CASSPGQGYTEAFF,TGTGCCAGCAGTCCGGGACAGGGGTACACTGAAGCTTTCTTT
many,TRBV18,TRBJ1-2,.,CASSPATHSPSGGYTF,TGTGCCAGCTCACCTGCCACGCACAGCCCTTCAGGTGGCTACACCTTC
few,TRBV10-3,TRBJ2-3,TRBD2,CAISQTSGSTDTQYF,TGTGCCATCAGTCAGACTAGCGGGTCTACAGATACGCAGTATTTT
few,TRBV6-1,TRBJ2-7,.,CASSAGSYVRLEQYF,TGTGCCAGCAGTGCCGGGAGCTATGTTAGACTCGAGCAGTACTTC
.,TRBV19,TRBJ2-1,.,CASSSAPYNEQFF,TGTGCCAGTAGTTCCGCGCCCTACAATGAGCAGTTCTTC
many,TRBV11-3,TRBJ1-1,.,CASSPYPLQGVSTEAFF,TGTGCCAGCAGCCCCTACCCCCTACAGGGCGTGAGCACTGAAGCTTTCTTT
few,TRBV19,TRBJ1-1,.,CARGRNTEAFF,TGTGCCCGGGGAAGAAACACTGAAGCTTTCTTT
.,TRBV7-2,TRBJ2-1,TRBD1,CASSPGQGPPFF,TGTGCCAGCAGCCCCGGACAGGGTCCACCCTTCTTC
many,TRBV20-1,TRBJ1-2,.,CSARIYGYTF,TGCAGTGCTAGGATCTATGGCTACACCTTC
few,TRBV13,TRBJ2-2,TRBD2,CASSRGLAGETGELFF,TGTGCCAGCAGCCGAGGACTAGCGGGAGAAACCGGGGAGCTGTTTTTT
many,TRBV2,TRBJ1-3,.,CASSKSSGSGNTIYF,TGTGCCAGCAGTAAGTCGTCGGGGTCCGGAAACACCATATATTTT
many,TRBV11-3,TRBJ1-2,TRBD1,CASSSPYRGTSYGYTF,TGTGCCAGCAGCTCACCGTACAGGGGTACGAGCTATGGCTACACCTTC
.,TRBV12-3/TRBV12-4,TRBJ2-5,.,CASSQVLGAFETQYF,TGTGCCAGCAGCCAAGTTTTGGGGGCGTTTGAGACCCAGTACTTC
many,TRBV5-1,TRBJ1-1,TRBD1,CASSLGQGGTEAFF,TGTGCCAGCAGCTTAGGACAGGGAGGAACTGAAGCTTTCTTT
few,TRBV20-1,TRBJ2-7,.,CSAKYSYEQYF,TGCAGTGCTAAGTACAGCTACGAGCAGTACTTC
few,TRBV29-1,TRBJ2-1,.,CSVVLSSYNEQFF,TGCAGCGTTGTTCTTAGCTCCTACAATGAGCAGTTCTTC
once,TRBV6-5,TRBJ1-4,.,CASSYSSGTNERLFF,TGTGCCAGCAGTTACTCATCCGGAACCAATGAAAGACTGTTTTTT
many,TRBV3-1,TRBJ2-7,TRBD1,CASSPTGVEQYF,TGTGCCAGCAGCCCTACAGGGGTTGAGCAGTACTTC
few,TRBV27,TRBJ1-1,.,CASSPDKAIEAFF,TGTGCCAGCAGTCCGGACAAGGCTATTGAAGCTTTCTTT
many,TRBV6-1,TRBJ2-3,TRBD2,CASRSPGLAEIEQYF,TGTGCCAGCAGATCCCCGGGACTAGCGGAGATTGAGCAGTATTTT
many,TRBV20-1,TRBJ2-7,.,CSAIRDTSYEQYF,TGCAGTGCCATAAGGGACACCTCCTACGAGCAGTACTTC
many,TRBV24-1,TRBJ1-5,.,CATRHNSTNQPQHF,TGTGCCACCAGACACAACAGCACCAATCAGCCCCAGCATTTT
many,TRBV12-3/TRBV12-4,TRBJ2-7,.,CASSWAQEQYF,TGTGCCAGCAGTTGGGCGCAAGAGCAGTACTTC
few,TRBV6-1,TRBJ1-6,.,CASSLQGFRSPLHF,TGTGCCAGCAGCCTACAGGGTTTTAGATCACCCCTCCACTTT
few,TRBV6-6,TRBJ1-2,.,CASSYSRGTWGYTF,TGTGCCAGCAGTTACTCGAGGGGGACTTGGGGCTACACCTTC
few,TRBV7-2,TRBJ1-4,.,CASSLGGGPGEKLFF,TGTGCCAGCAGCTTAGGAGGGGGGCCGGGAGAAAAACTGTTTTTT
.,TRBV12-3/TRBV12-4,TRBJ2-7,TRBD2,CASRPSRGLAVEQYF,TGTGCCAGCCGCCCCTCCCGGGGACTAGCAGTCGAGCAGTACTTC
.,TRBV19,TRBJ1-1,.,CASSISDLGPYDTEAFF,TGTGCCAGTAGTATATCGGACCTGGGCCCCTACGACACTGAAGCTTTCTTT
few,TRBV7-2,TRBJ1-1,.,CASSLHQGNTEAFF,TGTGCCAGCAGTTTGCATCAGGGGAACACTGAAGCTTTCTTT
.,TRBV19,TRBJ2-1,.,CASMGQPGYNEQFF,TGTGCCAGTATGGGACAACCGGGGTACAATGAGCAGTTCTTC
.,TRBV20-1,TRBJ2-1,TRBD1,CSAAPGQGIYNEQFF,TGCAGTGCAGCCCCGGGACAGGGGATATACAATGAGCAGTTCTTC
few,TRBV9,TRBJ2-3,TRBD2,CASSPGGGGSGGTDTQYF,TGTGCCAGCAGCCCGGGGGGGGGGGGTTCAGGAGGGACAGATACGCAGTATTTT
.,TRBV19,TRBJ2-3,.,CASSISFTDTQYF,TGTGCCAGTAGTATATCGTTCACAGATACGCAGTATTTT
many,TRBV6-2/TRBV6-3,TRBJ2-7,TRBD1,CASSYSTDRVYEQYF,TGTGCCAGCAGTTACTCGACAGACAGGGTCTACGAGCAGTACTTC
.,TRBV7-8,TRBJ2-1,.,CASSFKGPPYNEQFF,TGTGCCAGCAGCTTCAAGGGACCCCCCTACAATGAGCAGTTCTTC
few,TRBV4-1,TRBJ2-2,.,CASSQEAVNTGELFF,TGCGCCAGCAGCCAAGAGGCGGTGAACACCGGGGAGCTGTTTTTT
.,TRBV6-1,TRBJ1-5,TRBD1,CASSELGGLGGNQPQHF,TGTGCCAGCAGTGAATTAGGGGGCCTGGGTGGCAATCAGCCCCAGCATTTT
many,TRBV12-3/TRBV12-4,TRBJ2-1,.,CASSFGYSPTNEQFF,TGTGCCAGCAGTTTTGGCTATTCCCCAACCAATGAGCAGTTCTTC
many,TRBV24-1,TRBJ2-5,TRBD2,CATSDPGLAGAGETQYF,TGTGCCACCAGTGACCCCGGACTAGCGGGAGCAGGAGAGACCCAGTACTTC